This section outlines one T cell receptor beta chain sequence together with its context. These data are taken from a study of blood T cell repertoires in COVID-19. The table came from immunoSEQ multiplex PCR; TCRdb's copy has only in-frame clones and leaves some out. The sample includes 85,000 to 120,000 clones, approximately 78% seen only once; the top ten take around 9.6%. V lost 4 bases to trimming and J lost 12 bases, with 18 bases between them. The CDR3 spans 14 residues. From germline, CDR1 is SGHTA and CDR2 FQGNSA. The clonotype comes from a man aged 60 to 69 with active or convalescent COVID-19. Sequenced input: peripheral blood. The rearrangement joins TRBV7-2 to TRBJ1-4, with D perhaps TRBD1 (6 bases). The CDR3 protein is CASSSTLQGGELFF. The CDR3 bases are TGTGCCAGCAGCTCTACCCTACAGGGAGGGGAACTGTTTTTT.